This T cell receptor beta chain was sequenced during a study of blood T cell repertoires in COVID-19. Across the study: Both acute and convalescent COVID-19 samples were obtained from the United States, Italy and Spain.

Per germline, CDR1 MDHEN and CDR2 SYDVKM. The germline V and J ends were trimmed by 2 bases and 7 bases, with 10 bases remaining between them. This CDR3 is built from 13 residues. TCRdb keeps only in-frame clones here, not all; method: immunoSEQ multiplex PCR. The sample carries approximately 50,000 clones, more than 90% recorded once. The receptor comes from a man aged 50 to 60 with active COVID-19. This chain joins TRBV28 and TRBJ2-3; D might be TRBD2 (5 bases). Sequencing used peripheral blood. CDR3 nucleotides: TGTGCCAGCAGTTTAATCTCTAGCTATACGCAGTATTTT. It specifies CASSLISSYTQYF.